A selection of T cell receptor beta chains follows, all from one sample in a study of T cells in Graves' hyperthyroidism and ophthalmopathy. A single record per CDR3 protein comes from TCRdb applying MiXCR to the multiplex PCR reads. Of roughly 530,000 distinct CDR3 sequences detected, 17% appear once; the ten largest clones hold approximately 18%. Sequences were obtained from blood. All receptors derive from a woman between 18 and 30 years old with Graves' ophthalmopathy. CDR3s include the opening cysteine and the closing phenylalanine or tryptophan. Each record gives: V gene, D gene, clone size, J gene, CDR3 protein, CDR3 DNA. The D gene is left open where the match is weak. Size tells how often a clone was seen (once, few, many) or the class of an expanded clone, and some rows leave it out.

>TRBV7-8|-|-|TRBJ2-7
CASSLAMGGGTYEQYF
TGTGCCAGCAGCTTAGCGATGGGGGGCGGAACCTACGAGCAGTACTTC
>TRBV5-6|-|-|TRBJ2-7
CASSTYGIGPYEQYF
TGTGCCAGCAGCACCTACGGTATAGGTCCCTACGAGCAGTACTTC
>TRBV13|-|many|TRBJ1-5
CASSLGLGGVNQPQHF
TGTGCCAGCAGCTTAGGCCTAGGAGGGGTCAATCAGCCCCAGCATTTT
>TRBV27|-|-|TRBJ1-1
CASSLGVGVWTEAFF
TGTGCCAGCAGTTTAGGGGTGGGGGTGTGGACTGAAGCTTTCTTT
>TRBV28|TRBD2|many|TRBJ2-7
CASSLFTSGSPEQYF
TGTGCCAGCAGTTTATTTACTAGCGGGAGCCCCGAGCAGTACTTC
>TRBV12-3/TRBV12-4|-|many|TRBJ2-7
CASSSSQGYEQYF
TGTGCCAGCAGTTCCTCACAGGGTTACGAGCAGTACTTC
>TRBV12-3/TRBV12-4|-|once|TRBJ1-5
CATSLPRSGEQPQHF
TGTGCCACCAGTTTGCCCCGGTCGGGGGAGCAGCCCCAGCATTTT
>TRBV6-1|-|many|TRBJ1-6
CASSEALPGNNSPLHF
TGTGCCAGCAGTGAAGCGCTTCCGGGGAACAATTCACCCCTCCACTTT
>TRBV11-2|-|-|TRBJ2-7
CASSLVAFSYEQYF
TGTGCCAGCAGCTTAGTCGCGTTCTCCTACGAGCAGTACTTC
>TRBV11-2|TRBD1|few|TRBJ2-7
CASSTGQGGTELYEQYF
TGTGCCAGCAGCACGGGACAGGGGGGCACCGAGCTCTACGAGCAGTACTTC
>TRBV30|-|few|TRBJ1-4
CAWRSGATNEKLFF
TGTGCCTGGAGGTCCGGAGCAACTAATGAAAAACTGTTTTTT
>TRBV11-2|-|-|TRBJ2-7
CASSLDRGSTYEQYF
TGTGCCAGCAGCTTAGATCGGGGATCAACCTACGAGCAGTACTTC
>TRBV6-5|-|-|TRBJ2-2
CASSYPQTGELFF
TGTGCCAGCAGTTACCCCCAGACCGGGGAGCTGTTTTTT